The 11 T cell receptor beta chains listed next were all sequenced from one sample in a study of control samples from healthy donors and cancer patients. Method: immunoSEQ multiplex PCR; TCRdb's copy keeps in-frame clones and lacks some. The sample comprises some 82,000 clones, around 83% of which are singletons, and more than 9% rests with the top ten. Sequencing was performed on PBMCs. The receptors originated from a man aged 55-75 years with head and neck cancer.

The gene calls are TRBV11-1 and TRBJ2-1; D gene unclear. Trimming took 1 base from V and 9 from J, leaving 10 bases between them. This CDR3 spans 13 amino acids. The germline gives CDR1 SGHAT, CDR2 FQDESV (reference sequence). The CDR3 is CASSLDRMGEQFF. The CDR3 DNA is TGTGCCAGCAGCTTAGATAGGATGGGTGAGCAGTTCTTC.

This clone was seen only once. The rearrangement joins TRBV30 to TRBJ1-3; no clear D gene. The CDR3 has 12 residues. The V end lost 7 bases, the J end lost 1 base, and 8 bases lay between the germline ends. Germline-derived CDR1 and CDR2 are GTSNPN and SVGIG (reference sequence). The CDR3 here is CASRESGNTIYF. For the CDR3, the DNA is TGTGCCTCGAGGGAGTCTGGAAACACCATATATTTT.

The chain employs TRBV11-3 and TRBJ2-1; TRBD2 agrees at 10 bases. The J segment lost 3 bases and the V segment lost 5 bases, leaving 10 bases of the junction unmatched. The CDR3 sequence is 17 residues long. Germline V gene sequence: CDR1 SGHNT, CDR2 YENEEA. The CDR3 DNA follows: TGTGCCAGCAGCCCCGGGGTAGCGGGAGGAAACTACAATGAGCAGTTCTTC. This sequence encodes CASSPGVAGGNYNEQFF.

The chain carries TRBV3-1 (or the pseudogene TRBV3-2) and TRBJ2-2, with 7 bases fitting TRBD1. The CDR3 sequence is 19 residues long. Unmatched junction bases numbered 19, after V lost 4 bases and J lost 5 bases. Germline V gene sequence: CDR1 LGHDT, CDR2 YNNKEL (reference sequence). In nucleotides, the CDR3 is TGTGCCAGCAGCCCCCTTCTCCGGACAGGCGTTAGGAGGACCGGGGAGCTGTTTTTT. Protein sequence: CASSPLLRTGVRRTGELFF.

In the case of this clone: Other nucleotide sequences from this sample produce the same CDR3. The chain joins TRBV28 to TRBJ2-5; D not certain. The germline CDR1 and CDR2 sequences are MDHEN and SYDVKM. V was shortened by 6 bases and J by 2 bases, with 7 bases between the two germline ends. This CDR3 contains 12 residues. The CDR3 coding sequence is TGTGCCAGCAGCCCTGGGCAAGAGACCCAGTACTTC. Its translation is CASSPGQETQYF.

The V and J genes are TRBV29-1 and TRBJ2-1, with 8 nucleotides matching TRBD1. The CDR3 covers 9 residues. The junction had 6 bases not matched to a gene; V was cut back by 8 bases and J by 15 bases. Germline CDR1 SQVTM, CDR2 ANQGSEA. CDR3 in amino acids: CSSGQGGFF. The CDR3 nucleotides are TGCAGCTCAGGACAGGGAGGGTTCTTC.

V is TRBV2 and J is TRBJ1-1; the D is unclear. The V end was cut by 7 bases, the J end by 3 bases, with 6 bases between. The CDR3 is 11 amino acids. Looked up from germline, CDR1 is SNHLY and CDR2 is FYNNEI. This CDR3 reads CASKRDTEAFF. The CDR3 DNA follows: TGTGCCAGCAAACGAGACACTGAAGCTTTCTTT.

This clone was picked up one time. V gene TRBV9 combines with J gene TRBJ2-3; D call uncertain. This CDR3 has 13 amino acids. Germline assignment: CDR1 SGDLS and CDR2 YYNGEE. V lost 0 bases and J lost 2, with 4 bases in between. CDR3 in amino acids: CASSVGPTDTQYF. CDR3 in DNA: TGTGCCAGCAGCGTAGGGCCCACAGATACGCAGTATTTT.

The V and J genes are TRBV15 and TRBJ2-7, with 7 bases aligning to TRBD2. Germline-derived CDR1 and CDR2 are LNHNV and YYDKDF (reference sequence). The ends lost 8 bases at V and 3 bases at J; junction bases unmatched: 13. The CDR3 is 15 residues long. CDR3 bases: TGTGCCACCCGACGGGGGGACCACAAAATCTACGAGCAGTACTTC. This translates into CATRRGDHKIYEQYF.

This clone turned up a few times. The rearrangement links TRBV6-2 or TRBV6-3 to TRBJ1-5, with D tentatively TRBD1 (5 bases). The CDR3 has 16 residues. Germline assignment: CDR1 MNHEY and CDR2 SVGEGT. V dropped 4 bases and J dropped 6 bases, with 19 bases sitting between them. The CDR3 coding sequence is TGTGCCAGCAGTTCTCGGGACCCGGGGGGAGGTCAGCCCCAGCATTTT. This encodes CASSSRDPGGGQPQHF.

The CDR3 DNA reads as TGTGCCAGCAGCTCTCAAACTAGCGGGAGGGTCGATACGCAGTATTTT. This translates into CASSSQTSGRVDTQYF. The chain is built from TRBV7-2 and TRBJ2-3, with TRBD2 identical over 13 bases. Trimming at V came to 4 bases and at J to 6 bases, leaving 7 bases not matched to a gene. Germline CDR1 is SGHTA and CDR2 is FQGNSA. There are 16 residues in the CDR3.